This section outlines one T cell receptor (beta chain) sequence together with its context. Its antigen is not known. This specimen comes from a study of cytomegalovirus exposure and HLA in healthy donors. Overall study results and limits: An analysis done earlier found most TCR beta V segments productive about 90% or about 30% of the time. HLA alleles showed associations with 15,000 to 20,000 TCR beta sequences in a later analysis, at a 0.05 false discovery rate.

V was trimmed by 2 bases and J by 2 bases, leaving 22 bases between them. This CDR3 comprises 18 residues. Germline V gene lookup returns CDR1 MNHEY and CDR2 SMNVEV (reference sequence). PCR employed 60 Vbeta and 13 Jbeta primers. The method was immunoSEQ multiplex PCR; TCRdb's version includes in-frame clones alone and lacks a portion of them. The sample has 150,000 to 200,000 clones. This TCR was sampled from a man aged 25-40 years in good health and CMV-seronegative. Sequenced: PBMCs. The genes are TRBV27 and TRBJ2-7; TRBD1 is a possible D gene (5 bases). The DNA of the CDR3 is TGTGCCAGCAGTTTAACCCAGGGCCCTATATCACCAACCTACGAGCAGTACTTC. This sequence encodes CASSLTQGPISPTYEQYF.